A selection of T cell receptor beta chains follows, all from one sample in a study of post-analysis software for immune sequencing data. TCRdb re-called the PCR reads with MiXCR, one entry per CDR3 protein. The sample lists about 200,000 distinct CDR3 sequences; 29% were seen once. Sequencing was done on a sample of blood. The source of these receptors is a girl under 18 with multiple sclerosis. The CDR3 runs from the conserved cysteine through the conserved F or W. D genes are given only for firm matches. Only some rows state a clone size, as once, few, many or a class for expanded clones.

v_gene	j_gene	abundance	d_gene	CDR3aa	CDR3nt
TRBV12-3/TRBV12-4	TRBJ2-3	many	NA	CASSFYGGNTDTQYF	TGTGCCAGCAGTTTCTACGGGGGAAACACAGATACGCAGTATTTT
TRBV6-1	TRBJ1-5	NA	TRBD1	CASAETGRSNQPQHF	TGTGCCAGCGCGGAGACAGGGCGGAGCAATCAGCCCCAGCATTTT
TRBV5-1	TRBJ2-7	few	TRBD1	CASSASGQRYEQYF	TGCGCCAGCAGCGCGTCGGGACAGCGCTACGAGCAGTACTTC
TRBV20-1	TRBJ2-7	many	NA	CSAPIVGLSSYEQYF	TGCAGTGCTCCTATTGTGGGACTGAGCTCCTACGAGCAGTACTTC
TRBV2	TRBJ1-5	NA	NA	CASSVSGSNQPQHF	TGTGCCAGCAGTGTGTCGGGTAGCAATCAGCCCCAGCATTTT
TRBV10-1	TRBJ2-4	NA	NA	CASPPRAGLAKNIQYF	TGCGCCAGCCCCCCTAGGGCAGGACTAGCCAAAAACATTCAGTACTTC
TRBV6-5	TRBJ2-1	NA	TRBD2	CASSYSGGYEQFF	TGTGCCAGCAGTTACTCGGGGGGGTACGAGCAGTTCTTC
TRBV20-1	TRBJ2-1	NA	TRBD2	CSTITNSGKSNEQFF	TGCAGTACCATCACAAATAGCGGGAAAAGCAATGAGCAGTTCTTC
TRBV24-1	TRBJ2-1	many	TRBD2	CATSDPGTSNNEQFF	TGTGCCACCAGTGACCCCGGGACTAGCAATAATGAGCAGTTCTTC
TRBV5-6	TRBJ1-4	few	TRBD1	CASSRDRGQRINEKLFF	TGTGCCAGCAGCCGGGACAGGGGGCAGCGGATTAATGAAAAACTGTTTTTT
TRBV29-1	TRBJ2-1	many	TRBD2	CSVASTSGSSYNEQFF	TGCAGCGTTGCCTCGACTAGCGGGAGCTCCTACAATGAGCAGTTCTTC
TRBV5-1	TRBJ1-1	few	NA	CASSQDTRRAFF	TGCGCCAGCAGCCAGGACACCCGGCGGGCTTTCTTT
TRBV20-1	TRBJ1-4	NA	NA	CSVCGRGNEKLFF	TGCAGTGTGTGCGGCAGGGGTAATGAAAAACTGTTTTTT
TRBV6-1	TRBJ1-2	many	TRBD1	CASSEGRQGNIRGYTF	TGTGCCAGCAGTGAGGGGAGACAGGGGAATATACGCGGCTACACCTTC
TRBV7-9	TRBJ2-5	NA	TRBD1	CASSFRDSYEQYF	TGTGCCAGCAGCTTCCGGGACAGCTATGAGCAGTACTTC
TRBV5-6	TRBJ1-4	many	NA	CASSLPGGGNEKLFF	TGTGCCAGCAGCTTGCCGGGCGGGGGTAATGAAAAACTGTTTTTT